Shown below are 10 T cell receptor beta chains from a single sample sequenced in a study of T cells in Graves' hyperthyroidism and ophthalmopathy. TCR beta CDR3 regions were amplified from RNA transcripts. TCR CDR3 underwent first-round RT-PCR with the HTBI primer set. TCRdb itself ran the multiplex PCR reads through MiXCR, one entry per CDR3 protein. The sample lists fewer than 500,000 distinct CDR3 sequences; roughly 12% were seen once. Sequencing was carried out using blood. The source is a man aged 25-40 years with Graves' hyperthyroidism that later progressed to Graves' ophthalmopathy.

The table lists this clonotype with many counts. The J gene is TRBJ2-1, the V gene TRBV11-2; TRBD2 matches 13 bases. Looked up from germline, CDR1 is SGHAT and CDR2 is FQNNGV. The CDR3 runs 17 residues. The junction had 12 bases not matched to a gene; V was cut back by 7 bases and J by 6 bases. The CDR3 region has the DNA TGTGCCAGCAAAACTAGCGGGGGGGCAAGGGAGGTCAATGAGCAGTTCTTC. Protein: CASKTSGGAREVNEQFF. The full variable domain, in which reference TRBV11-2 and TRBJ2-1 provide the parts outside the CDR3, is EAGVAQSPRYKIIEKRQSVAFWCNPISGHATLYWYQQILGQGPKLLIQFQNNGVVDDSQLPKDRFSAERLKGVDSTLKIQPAKLEDSAVYLCASKTSGGAREVNEQFFGPGTRLTVL.

This clonotype showed up just a few times. The V gene is TRBV27, the J gene TRBJ2-1; the D is unclear. The germline V gene has CDR1 MNHEY and CDR2 SMNVEV (reference sequence). This CDR3 region has 13 residues. The V end lost 5 bases, the J end lost 0 bases, and 5 bases lay between the germline ends. The CDR3 loop is CASSTVSYNEQFF. CDR3 DNA: TGTGCCAGCAGTACGGTCTCCTACAATGAGCAGTTCTTC.

The chain combines TRBV5-1 with TRBJ2-1; 9 nucleotides agree with TRBD2. Germline CDR1 is SGHRS and CDR2 is YFSETQ. CDR3 length equals 15 residues. V was clipped by 7 bases and J by 7 bases; unmatched bases: 12. The CDR3 nucleotides read TGCGCCAGCTCGATTCGGCGGGGGGGCGTAAATGAGCAGTTCTTC. Translating it yields CASSIRRGGVNEQFF.

This clonotype was detected many times. The V and J genes are TRBV3-1 and TRBJ2-4, with D hard to call. CDR1 is LGHDT, CDR2 YNNKEL, per germline (reference sequence). Trimming stripped 4 bases from V and 3 bases from J, with 10 bases between. The CDR3 loop spans 14 amino acids. DNA for the CDR3: TGTGCCAGCAGCCCAGTGGGTTACAAAAACATTCAGTACTTC. Its translation: CASSPVGYKNIQYF.

There are a few counts of this clonotype. This may arise from a read error, as a much more abundant clone is one base away. No conserved phenylalanine or tryptophan ends this CDR3, so it is likely a read error. The V call is TRBV12-3 or TRBV12-4, the J call TRBJ2-5; 13 bases map to TRBD2. V lost 4 bases and J lost 5; bases outside the gene matches: 4. The CDR3 runs to 15 residues. The CDR3: CASSYSTSGGETQYL. The CDR3 bases are TGTGCCAGCAGTTACTCGACTAGCGGGGGGGAGACCCAGTACCTC.

The chain combines TRBV19 with TRBJ2-1, with 12 bases aligning to TRBD2. J gave up 10 bases and V 1 base, and 5 bases lay outside the gene matches. This CDR3 contains 15 residues. The germline V gene has CDR1 LNHDA and CDR2 SQIVND (reference sequence). DNA for the CDR3: TGTGCCAGTAGTATAGCGCTAGCGGGGGGGCGGGAGCAGTTCTTC. Protein: CASSIALAGGREQFF.

This clonotype was seen at least ten times. The chain uses TRBV12-3 or TRBV12-4 and TRBJ1-6; 8 positions agree with TRBD1. The length of the CDR3 is 14 residues. J was trimmed by 7 bases and V by 6 bases; bases with no gene match: 5. The CDR3 coding sequence is TGTGCCAGCAGGGGGTGGGACAGGAATTCACCCCTCCACTTT. Translation gives CASRGWDRNSPLHF.

This clonotype was picked up many times. This rearrangement joins TRBV11-2 to TRBJ2-7; D possibly corresponds to TRBD1 (6 bases). This CDR3 region has 15 residues. Trimming cost V 6 bases and J 2 bases, with 17 bases left between them. The germline gives CDR1 SGHAT, CDR2 FQNNGV. This chain's CDR3 is CASRTFWGPTYEQYF. CDR3 DNA sequence: TGTGCCAGCAGGACCTTCTGGGGGCCAACCTACGAGCAGTACTTC.

The V and J genes are TRBV28 and TRBJ2-1; 8 bases are a match to TRBD2. This CDR3 has 15 residues. CDR1 is MDHEN and CDR2 is SYDVKM in the germline V gene. Trimming at V came to 6 bases and at J to 7 bases, leaving 11 bases not matched to a gene. The CDR3 reads CASSPPGGRINEQFF. The CDR3 DNA follows: TGTGCCAGCAGCCCCCCAGGCGGGAGGATTAATGAGCAGTTCTTC.

The table lists this clonotype with a few counts. This chain connects TRBV10-1 to TRBJ2-7; 10 bases line up with TRBD2. Germline V gene sequence: CDR1 WNHNN, CDR2 SYGVQD (reference sequence). The V and J ends lost 3 bases and 2 bases, in that order; junction bases with no gene match: 7. The CDR3 totals 16 residues. The CDR3 loop is CASSDGLAGDPYEQYF. In nucleotides, the CDR3 is TGCGCCAGCAGTGATGGGCTAGCGGGGGACCCCTACGAGCAGTACTTC.